The clone carrying this T cell receptor (beta chain) was observed many times. Its antigen is unidentified. This entry is derived from a study of response to subunit inactivated influenza vaccine. This CDR3 comprises 16 residues. The V end lost 5 bases, the J end lost 2 bases, and 19 bases lay between the germline ends. General study points: Authors suggested that a seasonal influenza vaccination recruits few new T cells each time.

TCRdb ran MiXCR on the RT-PCR reads and lists one entry per CDR3 protein. This table holds 500,000 to 600,000 distinct CDR3 sequences, 6% to 9% found once. Material: PBMCs from blood, obtained around 2 years after vaccination. The chain has TRBV12-3 or TRBV12-4 and TRBJ2-7; D assignment may be TRBD1 or TRBD2 (5 bases each). This sequence was found in a man between 50 and 70 years old who received an inactivated influenza vaccine. CDR3 coding DNA: TGTGCCAGCAGTAACGGGGCCAGGGCCTTGCCCTACGAGCAGTACTTC. Translating gives CASSNGARALPYEQYF.